Given below is one T cell receptor (beta chain) in context. Looked up from germline, CDR1 is MNHEY and CDR2 is SVGAGI. There are 15 residues in the CDR3. With 11 bases clipped from V and 5 bases from J, the junction kept 13 bases outside the gene matches. These data belong to a study of T cells in localized non-small cell lung cancer. Generated by immunoSEQ multiplex PCR, the TCRdb table keeps only in-frame clones and is missing some. The repertoire holds some 22,000 clones, with approximately 84% as singletons. The V gene is TRBV6-5, the J gene TRBJ2-2; 8 bases line up with TRBD1. The receptor's source is a man aged 35 to 69 with stage II lung adenocarcinoma. This material consisted of PBMCs, taken before any cancer treatment. CDR3: CAARETGVETGELFF. The CDR3 nucleotides read TGTGCCGCCCGGGAGACAGGGGTCGAGACCGGGGAGCTGTTTTTT.